The following is a T cell receptor beta chain sequence with its context. Its antigen is as yet unknown. This sample is part of a study of identical twins. Whole-study findings and limits: Less excess twin sharing appeared in beta out-of-frame sequences. Models underestimated TCR alpha sharing (out-of-frame) in monozygotic twins.

It was template switching that added a universal primer site, and there were unique molecular identifiers on the cDNA. TCRdb reanalysed the 5' RACE reads using MiXCR and keeps one entry per CDR3 protein. The data show around 1.7 million distinct CDR3 sequences, roughly a third seen once. Healthy Caucasians were all of the donors. The source of this sequence is a newborn girl in good health. The sample consisted of cord blood.

The CDR3 loop reads CASSFTLPSTDTQYF. The CDR3 nucleotides are TGTGCCAGCAGTTTTACGTTGCCGAGCACAGATACGCAGTATTTT. The chain links TRBV28 to TRBJ2-3; D not resolved. Germline V gene sequence: CDR1 MDHEN, CDR2 SYDVKM. The CDR3 covers 15 residues. Trimming stripped 3 bases from V and 0 bases from J, with 10 bases between.